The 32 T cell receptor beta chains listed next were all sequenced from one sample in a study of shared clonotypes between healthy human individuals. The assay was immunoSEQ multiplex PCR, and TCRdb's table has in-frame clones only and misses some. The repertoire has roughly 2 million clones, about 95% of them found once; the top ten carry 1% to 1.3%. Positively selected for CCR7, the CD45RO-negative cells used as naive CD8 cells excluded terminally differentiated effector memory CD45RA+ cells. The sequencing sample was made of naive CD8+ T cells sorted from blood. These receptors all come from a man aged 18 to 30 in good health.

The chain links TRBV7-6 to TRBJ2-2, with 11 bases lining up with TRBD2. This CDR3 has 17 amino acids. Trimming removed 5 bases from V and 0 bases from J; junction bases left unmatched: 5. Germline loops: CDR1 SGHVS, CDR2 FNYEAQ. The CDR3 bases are TGTGCCAGCAGCCCAAGACTAGCGGGGACGAACACCGGGGAGCTGTTTTTT. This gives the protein CASSPRLAGTNTGELFF.

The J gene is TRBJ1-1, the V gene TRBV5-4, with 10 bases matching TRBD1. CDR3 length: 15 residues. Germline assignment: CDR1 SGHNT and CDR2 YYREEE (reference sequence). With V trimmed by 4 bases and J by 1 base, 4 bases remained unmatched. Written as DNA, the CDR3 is TGTGCCAGCAGCCCCTGGGACAGGGGGAACACTGAAGCTTTCTTT. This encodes CASSPWDRGNTEAFF.

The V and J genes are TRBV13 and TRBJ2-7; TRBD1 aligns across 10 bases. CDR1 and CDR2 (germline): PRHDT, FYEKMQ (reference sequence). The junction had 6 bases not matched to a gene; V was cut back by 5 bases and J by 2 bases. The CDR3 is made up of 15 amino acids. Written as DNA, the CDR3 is TGTGCCAGCAGCCCGGACAGGGGGGGGACCTACGAGCAGTACTTC. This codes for CASSPDRGGTYEQYF.

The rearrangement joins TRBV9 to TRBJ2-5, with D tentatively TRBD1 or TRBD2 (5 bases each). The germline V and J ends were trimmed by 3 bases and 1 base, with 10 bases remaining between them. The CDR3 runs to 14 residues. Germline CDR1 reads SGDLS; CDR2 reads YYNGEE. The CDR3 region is CASSGRDLQETQYF. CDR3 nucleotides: TGTGCCAGCAGCGGTCGGGACCTCCAAGAGACCCAGTACTTC.

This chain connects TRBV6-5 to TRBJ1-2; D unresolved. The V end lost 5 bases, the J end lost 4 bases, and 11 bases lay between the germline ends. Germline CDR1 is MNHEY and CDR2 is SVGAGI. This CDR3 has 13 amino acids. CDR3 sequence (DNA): TGTGCCAGCAGTCCCAGGTGGGTCTATGGCTACACCTTC. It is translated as CASSPRWVYGYTF.

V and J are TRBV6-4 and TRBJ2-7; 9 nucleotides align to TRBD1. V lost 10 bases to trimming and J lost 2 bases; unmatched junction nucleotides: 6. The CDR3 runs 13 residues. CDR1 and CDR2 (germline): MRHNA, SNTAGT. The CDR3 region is CAIWDRATYEQYF. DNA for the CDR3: TGTGCCATCTGGGACAGGGCGACCTACGAGCAGTACTTC.

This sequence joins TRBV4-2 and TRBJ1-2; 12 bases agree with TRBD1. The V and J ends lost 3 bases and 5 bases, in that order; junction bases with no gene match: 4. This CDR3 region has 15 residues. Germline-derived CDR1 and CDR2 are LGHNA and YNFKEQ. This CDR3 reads CASSQGTGGWYGYTF. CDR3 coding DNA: TGTGCCAGCAGCCAGGGGACAGGGGGCTGGTATGGCTACACCTTC.

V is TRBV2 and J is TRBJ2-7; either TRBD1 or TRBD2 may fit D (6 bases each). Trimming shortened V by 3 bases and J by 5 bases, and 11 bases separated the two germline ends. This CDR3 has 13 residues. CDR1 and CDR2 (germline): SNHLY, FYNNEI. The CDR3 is CASSDGGEDEQYF. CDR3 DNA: TGTGCCAGCAGTGACGGGGGCGAGGACGAGCAGTACTTC.

The CDR3 nucleotides are TGCGCCAGCAGCCCGCCTCGGGGGAGCTCCTACAATGAGCAGTTCTTC. Its protein is CASSPPRGSSYNEQFF. This chain joins TRBV4-1 and TRBJ2-1; weak D call: TRBD2 (6 bases). CDR1 and CDR2 from the germline V gene are MGHRA and YSYEKL. The CDR3 is 16 amino acids. V gave up 4 bases and J gave up 0 bases, with 13 bases separating them.

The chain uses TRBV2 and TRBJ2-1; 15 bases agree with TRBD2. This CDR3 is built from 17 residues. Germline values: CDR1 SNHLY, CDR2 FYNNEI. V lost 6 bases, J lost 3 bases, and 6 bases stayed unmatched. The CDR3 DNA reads TGTGCCAGCAGACCCGGGACTAGCGGGAGGCTCTACAATGAGCAGTTCTTC. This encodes CASRPGTSGRLYNEQFF.

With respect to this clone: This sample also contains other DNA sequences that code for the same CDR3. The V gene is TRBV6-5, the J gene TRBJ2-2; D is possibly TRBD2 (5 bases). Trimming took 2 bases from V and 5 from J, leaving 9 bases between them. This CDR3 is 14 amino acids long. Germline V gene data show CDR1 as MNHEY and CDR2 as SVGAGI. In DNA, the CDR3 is TGTGCCAGCAGTTACGGTCCGGGGACCGGGGAGCTGTTTTTT. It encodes CASSYGPGTGELFF.

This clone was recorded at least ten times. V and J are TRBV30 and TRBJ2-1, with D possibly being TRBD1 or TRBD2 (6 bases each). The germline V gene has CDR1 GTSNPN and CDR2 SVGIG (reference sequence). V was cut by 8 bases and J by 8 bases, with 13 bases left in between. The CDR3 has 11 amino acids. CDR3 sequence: CARSRGDEQFF. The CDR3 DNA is TGTGCCCGAAGTAGGGGGGATGAGCAGTTCTTC.

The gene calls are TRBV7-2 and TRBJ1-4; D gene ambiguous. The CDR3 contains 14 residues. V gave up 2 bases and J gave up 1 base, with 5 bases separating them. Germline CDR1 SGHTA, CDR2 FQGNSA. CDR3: CASSLLRTNEKLFF. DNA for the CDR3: TGTGCCAGCAGCTTACTCAGAACTAATGAAAAACTGTTTTTT.

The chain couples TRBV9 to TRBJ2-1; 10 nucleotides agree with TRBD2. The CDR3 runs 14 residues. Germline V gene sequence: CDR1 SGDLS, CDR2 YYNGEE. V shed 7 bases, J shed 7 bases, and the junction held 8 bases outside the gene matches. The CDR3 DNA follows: TGTGCCAGCGATCCTAGCGGGAGCAGGAATGAGCAGTTCTTC. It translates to CASDPSGSRNEQFF.

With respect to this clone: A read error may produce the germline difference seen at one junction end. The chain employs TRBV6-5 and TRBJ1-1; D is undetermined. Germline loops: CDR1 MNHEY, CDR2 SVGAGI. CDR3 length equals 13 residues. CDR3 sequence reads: CASSYRENTGAFF. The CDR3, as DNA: TGTGCCAGCAGTTACCGCGAAAACACTGGAGCTTTCTTT.

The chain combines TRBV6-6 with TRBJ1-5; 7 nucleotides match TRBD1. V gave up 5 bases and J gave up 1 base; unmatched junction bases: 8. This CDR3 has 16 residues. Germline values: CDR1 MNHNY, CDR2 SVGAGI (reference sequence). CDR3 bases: TGTGCCAGCAGTCCAAGGGGGCTAGGGAGCAATCAGCCCCAGCATTTT. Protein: CASSPRGLGSNQPQHF.

The CDR3 DNA sequence: TGTGCCACCAGCAGGGTAAATAGCAATCAGCCCCAGCATTTT. Protein sequence: CATSRVNSNQPQHF. V and J are TRBV15 and TRBJ1-5; D is uncertain. Germline V CDR1 and CDR2: LNHNV, YYDKDF (reference sequence). The CDR3 has 14 residues. With 3 bases removed from V and 0 bases from J, the gap between germline ends came to 6 bases.

The CDR3 sequence: CASSIGLFTDTQYF. CDR3 sequence (DNA): TGTGCCAGTAGTATCGGACTATTCACAGATACGCAGTATTTT. V is TRBV19 and J is TRBJ2-3; TRBD2 is a possible D gene (6 bases). The V gene's germline CDR1 is LNHDA and CDR2 SQIVND (reference sequence). Between the trimmed V and J ends, which lost 3 bases and 2 bases, there was a span of 9 bases. The CDR3 has 14 amino acids.

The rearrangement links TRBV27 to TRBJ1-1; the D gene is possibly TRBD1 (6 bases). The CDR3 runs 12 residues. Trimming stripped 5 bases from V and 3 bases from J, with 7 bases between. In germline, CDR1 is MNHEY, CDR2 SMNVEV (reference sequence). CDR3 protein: CASSTGYTEAFF. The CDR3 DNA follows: TGTGCCAGCAGTACAGGGTACACTGAAGCTTTCTTT.

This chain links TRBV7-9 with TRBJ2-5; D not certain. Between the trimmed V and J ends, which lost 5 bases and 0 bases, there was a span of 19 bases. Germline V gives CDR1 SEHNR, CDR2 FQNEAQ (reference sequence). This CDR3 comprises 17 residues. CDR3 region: CASSPVLGQEYQETQYF. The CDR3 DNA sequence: TGTGCCAGCAGCCCCGTCCTTGGGCAGGAATACCAAGAGACCCAGTACTTC. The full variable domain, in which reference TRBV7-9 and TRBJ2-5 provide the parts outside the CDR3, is DTGVSQNPRHKITKRGQNVTFRCDPISEHNRLYWYRQTLGQGPEFLTYFQNEAQLEKSRLLSDRFSAERPKGSFSTLEIQRTEQGDSAMYLCASSPVLGQEYQETQYFGPGTRLLVL.

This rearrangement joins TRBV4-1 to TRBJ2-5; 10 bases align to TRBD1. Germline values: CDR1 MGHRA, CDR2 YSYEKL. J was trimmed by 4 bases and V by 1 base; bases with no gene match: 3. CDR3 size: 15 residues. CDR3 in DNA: TGCGCCAGCAGCCAAGGAGGGGACAGGGGAGAGACCCAGTACTTC. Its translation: CASSQGGDRGETQYF.

CDR3: CASSLGIQGAYGYTF. CDR3 nucleotides: TGCGCCAGCAGCCTGGGAATCCAGGGGGCATACGGCTACACCTTC. V gene TRBV4-1 combines with J gene TRBJ1-2, with TRBD1 identical over 8 bases. CDR1 is MGHRA and CDR2 is YSYEKL in the germline V gene. This CDR3 region has 15 residues. The J segment lost 8 bases and the V segment lost 4 bases, leaving 12 bases of the junction unmatched.

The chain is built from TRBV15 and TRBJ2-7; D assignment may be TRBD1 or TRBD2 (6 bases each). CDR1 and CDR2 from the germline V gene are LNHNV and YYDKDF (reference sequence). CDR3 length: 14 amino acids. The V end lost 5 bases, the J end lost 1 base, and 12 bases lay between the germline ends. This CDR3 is CATSGGTLSYEQYF. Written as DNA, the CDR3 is TGTGCCACCAGCGGGGGGACATTATCCTACGAGCAGTACTTC. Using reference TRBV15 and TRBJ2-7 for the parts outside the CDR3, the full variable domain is DAMVIQNPRYQVTQFGKPVTLSCSQTLNHNVMYWYQQKSSQAPKLLFHYYDKDFNNEADTPDNFQSRRPNTSFCFLDIRSPGLGDTAMYLCATSGGTLSYEQYFGPGTRLTVT.

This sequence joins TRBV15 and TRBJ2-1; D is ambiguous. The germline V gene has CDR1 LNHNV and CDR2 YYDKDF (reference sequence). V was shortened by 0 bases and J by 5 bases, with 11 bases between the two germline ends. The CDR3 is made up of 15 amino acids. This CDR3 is CATSRDLLANNEQFF. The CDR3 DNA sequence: TGTGCCACCAGCAGAGATCTTTTAGCCAACAATGAGCAGTTCTTC.

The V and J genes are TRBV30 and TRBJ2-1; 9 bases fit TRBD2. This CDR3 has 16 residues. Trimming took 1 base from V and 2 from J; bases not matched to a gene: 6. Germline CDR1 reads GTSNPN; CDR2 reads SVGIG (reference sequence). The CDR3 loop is CAWSEASGVPYNEQFF. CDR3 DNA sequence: TGTGCCTGGAGTGAAGCTAGCGGGGTCCCCTACAATGAGCAGTTCTTC.

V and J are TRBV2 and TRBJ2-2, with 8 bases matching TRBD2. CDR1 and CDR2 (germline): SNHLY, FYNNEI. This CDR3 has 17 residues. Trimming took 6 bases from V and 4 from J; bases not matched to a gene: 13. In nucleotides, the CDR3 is TGTGCCAGCAGGGCCCCCGACTTTAGCGGGACCACCGGGGAGCTGTTTTTT. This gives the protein CASRAPDFSGTTGELFF.

The CDR3 DNA is TGTGCCAGCAGCTTAGTGCCGACTCGCTACAATGAGCAGTTCTTC. Translating it yields CASSLVPTRYNEQFF. The rearrangement links TRBV11-3 to TRBJ2-1; D unresolved. This CDR3 is built from 15 residues. Germline CDR1 and CDR2: SGHNT and YENEEA. V dropped 1 base and J dropped 3 bases, with 10 bases sitting between them.

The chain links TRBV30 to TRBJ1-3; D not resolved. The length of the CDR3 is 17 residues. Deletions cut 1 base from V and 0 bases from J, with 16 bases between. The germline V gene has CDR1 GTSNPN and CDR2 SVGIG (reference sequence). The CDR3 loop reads CAWSGLSGLVSGNTIYF. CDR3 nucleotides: TGTGCCTGGAGTGGCCTATCGGGCCTTGTCTCTGGAAACACCATATATTTT.

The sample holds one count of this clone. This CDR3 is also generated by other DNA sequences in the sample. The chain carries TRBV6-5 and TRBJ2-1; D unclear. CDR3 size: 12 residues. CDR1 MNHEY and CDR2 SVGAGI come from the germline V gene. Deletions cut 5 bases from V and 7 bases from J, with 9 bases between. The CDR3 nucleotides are TGTGCCAGCAGTCCCCTCGGGAATGAGCAGTTCTTC. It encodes CASSPLGNEQFF.

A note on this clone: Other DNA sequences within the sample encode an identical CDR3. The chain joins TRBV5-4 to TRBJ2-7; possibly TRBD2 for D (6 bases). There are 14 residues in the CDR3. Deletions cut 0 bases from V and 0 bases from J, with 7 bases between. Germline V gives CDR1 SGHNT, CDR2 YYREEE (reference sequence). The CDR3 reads CASSLVGGSYEQYF. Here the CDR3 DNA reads TGTGCCAGCAGCTTGGTGGGGGGCTCCTACGAGCAGTACTTC.

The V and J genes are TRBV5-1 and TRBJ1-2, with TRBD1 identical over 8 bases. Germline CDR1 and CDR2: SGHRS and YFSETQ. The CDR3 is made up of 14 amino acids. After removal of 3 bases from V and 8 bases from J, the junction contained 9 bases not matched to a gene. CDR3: CASSSDLSGGGYTF. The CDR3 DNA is TGCGCCAGCAGCTCGGACTTATCAGGGGGCGGCTACACCTTC.

CDR3 protein: CASSLEGGHDYGYTF. The DNA of the CDR3 is TGCGCCAGCAGCTTGGAAGGGGGGCACGACTATGGCTACACCTTC. This chain links TRBV5-1 with TRBJ1-2; a weak D match, TRBD1 (6 bases). Per the germline V gene, CDR1 is SGHRS and CDR2 is YFSETQ. Trimming shortened V by 0 bases and J by 3 bases, and 12 bases separated the two germline ends. The CDR3 extends over 15 amino acids.